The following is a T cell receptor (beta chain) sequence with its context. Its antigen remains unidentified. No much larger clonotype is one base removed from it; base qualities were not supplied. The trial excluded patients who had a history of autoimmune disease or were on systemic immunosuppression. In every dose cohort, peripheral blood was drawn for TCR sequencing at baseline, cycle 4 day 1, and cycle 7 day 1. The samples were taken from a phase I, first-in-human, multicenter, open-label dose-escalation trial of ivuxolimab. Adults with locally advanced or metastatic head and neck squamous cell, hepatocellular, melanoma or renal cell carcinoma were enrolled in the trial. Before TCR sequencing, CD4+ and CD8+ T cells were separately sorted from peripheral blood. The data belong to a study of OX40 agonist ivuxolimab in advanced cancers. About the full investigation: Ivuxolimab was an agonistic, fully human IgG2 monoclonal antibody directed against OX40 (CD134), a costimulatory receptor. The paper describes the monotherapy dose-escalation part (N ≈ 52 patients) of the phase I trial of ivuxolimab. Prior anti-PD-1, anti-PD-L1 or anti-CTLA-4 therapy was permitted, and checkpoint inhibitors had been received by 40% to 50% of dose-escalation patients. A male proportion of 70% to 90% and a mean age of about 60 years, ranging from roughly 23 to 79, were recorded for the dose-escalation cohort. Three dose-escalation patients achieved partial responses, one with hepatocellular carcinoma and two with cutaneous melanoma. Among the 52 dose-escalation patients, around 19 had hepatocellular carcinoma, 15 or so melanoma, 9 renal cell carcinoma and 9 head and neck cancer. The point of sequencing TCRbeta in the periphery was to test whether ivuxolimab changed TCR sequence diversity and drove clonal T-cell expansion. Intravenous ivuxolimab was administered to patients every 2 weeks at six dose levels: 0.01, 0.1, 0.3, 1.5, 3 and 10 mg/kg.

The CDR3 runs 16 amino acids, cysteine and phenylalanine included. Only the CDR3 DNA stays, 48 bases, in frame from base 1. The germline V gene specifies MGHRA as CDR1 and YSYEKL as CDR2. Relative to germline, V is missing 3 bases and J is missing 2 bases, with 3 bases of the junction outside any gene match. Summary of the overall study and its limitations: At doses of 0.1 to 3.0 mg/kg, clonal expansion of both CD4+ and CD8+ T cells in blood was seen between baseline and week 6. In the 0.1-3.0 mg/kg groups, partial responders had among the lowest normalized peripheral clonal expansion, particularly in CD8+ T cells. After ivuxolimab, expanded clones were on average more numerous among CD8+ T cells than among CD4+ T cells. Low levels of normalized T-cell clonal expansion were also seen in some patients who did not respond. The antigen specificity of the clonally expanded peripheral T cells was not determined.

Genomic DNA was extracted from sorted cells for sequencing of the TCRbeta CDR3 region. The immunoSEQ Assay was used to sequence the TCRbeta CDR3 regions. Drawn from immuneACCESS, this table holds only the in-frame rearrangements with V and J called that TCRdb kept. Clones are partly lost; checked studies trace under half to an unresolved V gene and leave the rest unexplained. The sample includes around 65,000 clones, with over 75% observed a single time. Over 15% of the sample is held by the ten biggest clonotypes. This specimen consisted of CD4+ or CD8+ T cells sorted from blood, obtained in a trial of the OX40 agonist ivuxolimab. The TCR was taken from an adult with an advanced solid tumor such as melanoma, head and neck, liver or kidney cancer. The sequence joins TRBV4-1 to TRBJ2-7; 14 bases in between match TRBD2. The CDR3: CASSQWGLAGAYEQYF. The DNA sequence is TGCGCCAGCAGCCAGTGGGGACTAGCGGGAGCCTACGAGCAGTACTTC.